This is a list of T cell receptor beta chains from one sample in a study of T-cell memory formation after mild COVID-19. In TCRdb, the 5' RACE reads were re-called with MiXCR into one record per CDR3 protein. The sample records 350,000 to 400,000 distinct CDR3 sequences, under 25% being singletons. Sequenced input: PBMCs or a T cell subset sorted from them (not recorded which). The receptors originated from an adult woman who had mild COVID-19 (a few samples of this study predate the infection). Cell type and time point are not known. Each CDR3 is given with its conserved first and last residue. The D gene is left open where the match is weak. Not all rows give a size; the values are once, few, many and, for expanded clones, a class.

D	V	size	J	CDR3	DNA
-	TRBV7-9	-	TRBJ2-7	CASSFLTGSGEQYF	TGTGCCAGCAGCTTTCTAACAGGGTCGGGCGAGCAGTACTTC
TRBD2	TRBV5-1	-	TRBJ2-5	CASSSGGGYETQYF	TGCGCCAGCAGCTCCGGGGGGGGCTACGAGACCCAGTACTTC
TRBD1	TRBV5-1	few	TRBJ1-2	CASSTRTGERGYTF	TGCGCCAGCAGCACCCGGACAGGGGAAAGAGGCTACACCTTC
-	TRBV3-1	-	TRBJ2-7	CASSPTRDGAYEQYF	TGTGCCAGCAGCCCCACCCGGGACGGGGCCTACGAGCAGTACTTC
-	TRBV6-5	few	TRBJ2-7	CASSASGTVPYEQYF	TGTGCCAGCAGTGCATCCGGGACTGTACCCTACGAGCAGTACTTC
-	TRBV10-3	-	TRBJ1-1	CAIREQGLGNTEAFF	TGTGCCATCAGAGAACAGGGCCTGGGTAACACTGAAGCCTTCTTT
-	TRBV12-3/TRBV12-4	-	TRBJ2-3	CANRRGRGTDTQYF	TGTGCCAACCGGCGAGGCAGGGGCACAGATACGCAGTATTTT
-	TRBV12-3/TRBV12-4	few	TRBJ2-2	CASSTASRLNTGELFF	TGTGCCAGCAGCACCGCCAGCCGACTTAACACCGGGGAGCTGTTTTTT
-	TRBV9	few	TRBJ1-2	CASSLGGLDYGYTF	TGTGCCAGCAGCCTAGGGGGATTAGACTATGGCTACACCTTC
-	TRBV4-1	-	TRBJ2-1	CASSLVLRVNEQFF	TGCGCCAGCAGCCTAGTCCTCAGGGTGAATGAGCAGTTCTTC
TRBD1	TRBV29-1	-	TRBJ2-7	CSGVKGDRGDEQYF	TGCAGCGGGGTGAAGGGGGACAGGGGAGACGAGCAGTACTTC